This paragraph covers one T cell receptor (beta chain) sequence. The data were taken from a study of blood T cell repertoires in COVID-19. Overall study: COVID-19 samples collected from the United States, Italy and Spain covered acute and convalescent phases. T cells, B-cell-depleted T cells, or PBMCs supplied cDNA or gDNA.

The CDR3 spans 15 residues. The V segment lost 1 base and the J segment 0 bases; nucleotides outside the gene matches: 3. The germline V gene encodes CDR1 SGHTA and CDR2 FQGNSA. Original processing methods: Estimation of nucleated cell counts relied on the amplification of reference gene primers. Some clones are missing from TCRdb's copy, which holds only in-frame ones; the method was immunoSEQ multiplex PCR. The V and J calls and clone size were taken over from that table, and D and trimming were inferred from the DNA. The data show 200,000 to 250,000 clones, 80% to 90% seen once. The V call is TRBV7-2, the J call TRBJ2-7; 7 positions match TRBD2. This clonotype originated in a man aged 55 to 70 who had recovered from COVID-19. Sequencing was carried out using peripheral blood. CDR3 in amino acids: CASSLEGGSSYEQYF. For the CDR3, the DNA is TGTGCCAGCAGCTTAGAGGGCGGGAGCTCCTACGAGCAGTACTTC.